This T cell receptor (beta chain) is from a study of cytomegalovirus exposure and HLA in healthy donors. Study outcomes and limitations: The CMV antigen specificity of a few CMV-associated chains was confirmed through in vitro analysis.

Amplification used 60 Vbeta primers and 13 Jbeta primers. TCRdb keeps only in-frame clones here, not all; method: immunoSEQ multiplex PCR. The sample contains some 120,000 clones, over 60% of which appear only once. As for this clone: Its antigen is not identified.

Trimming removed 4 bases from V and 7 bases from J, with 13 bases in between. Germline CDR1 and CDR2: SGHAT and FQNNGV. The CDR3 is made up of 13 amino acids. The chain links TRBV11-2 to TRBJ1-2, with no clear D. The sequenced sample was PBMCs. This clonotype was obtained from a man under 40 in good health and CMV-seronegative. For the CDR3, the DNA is TGTGCCAGCAGCTCCCAATCCTCAGGTGGCTACACCTTC. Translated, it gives CASSSQSSGGYTF.